This T cell receptor beta chain is from a study of cytomegalovirus exposure and HLA in healthy donors (dated by TCRdb to about 2017). For the wider study: An earlier analysis of roughly 610 of the donors reported 250 to 300 Gb of sequence data and some 110 million unique TCR beta sequences obtained from about 179 million T cells. Roughly 300 gigabases of sequencing data and roughly 81 million unique TCR sequences made up an early release that covered over 550 HLA-typed donors. Of the 300 to 450 genotyped donors, roughly 80% fell in the genetic ancestry cluster associated with self-reported Caucasian donors. The study aimed to test whether signatures of past pathogen exposure could be identified by cataloging public T cell receptors. The study profiled the T cell repertoires of hundreds of subjects by immunosequencing and related them to cytomegalovirus serostatus. Along with the approximately 600-subject first cohort, a separate validation cohort of over a hundred different subjects was used. The study combined high-throughput TCR immunosequencing, statistical association of individual TCRs with disease status, and machine learning to predict cytomegalovirus infection status. In a later analysis, previously published TCR beta repertoires from fewer than 750 donors were re-analyzed and high-resolution HLA genotyping was added so that TCR occurrence patterns could be studied. Rather than drawing on any new phenotypic data, the later analysis identified candidate immune exposures from TCR beta sequences and the way those sequences occurred across donors. An earlier analysis of approximately 500 of the donors applied high-throughput TCR beta sequencing to assess whether each TCR beta V gene segment acted as functional or pseudogenic. Donor age, sex, ethnicity and CMV serostatus were compiled alongside the repertoire data. A later genetic analysis used genome-wide SNP genotypes for about three fifths of the 666 donors, treating that subset as a discovery cohort. All discovery cohort repertoires had been generated using a single sequencing platform. HLA typing covered class I and class II loci at four-digit resolution. Typing coverage varied by locus: 629-630 donors for A, B, C, DRB1 and DQB1; approximately 500 for DQA1; more than 600 for DPA1; about 450 for DPB1. Four to six DR-DQ haplotypes were handled as single units for association and clustering, since linkage in the cohort was strong. Among 398 genotyped donors of the cohort, an average of approximately 230,000 unique TCR beta nucleotide sequences were sequenced per donor, 15% to 20% of them non-productive.

Broad study findings and their caveats: Immune exposure information for the cohort was limited to CMV serostatus. In a later analysis, some 18,000 TCR beta sequences were associated with specific HLA alleles at a false discovery rate of 0.05. A group of highly shared sequence variants was considered likely to be a technical artifact of the sequencing pipeline. A further reported finding was that TCR beta sequences accurately predicted the HLA-A and HLA-B alleles for most subjects in the first cohort. The authors suggested that the approach could potentially be generalized to other disease states and immunological phenotypes. Most TCR sequences were seen in very few donors, while some public TCRs were found in many individuals. When HLA alleles, especially DR and DQ, strongly co-occurred, TCR associations were difficult to assign to individual alleles. In vitro tests confirmed that a few of the cytomegalovirus-associated TCR beta chains recognize cytomegalovirus antigens. The classifier was reported to diagnose cytomegalovirus status with high specificity and sensitivity in both the original and validation cohorts. A total of fewer than 200 TCR beta chains were listed by the study as associated with cytomegalovirus. Correlated functional status among segregating V segments might be attributable to linkage disequilibrium, but an unknown experimental factor could not be ruled out. In a later analysis, TCR association rates were found to vary across HLA loci, with the most associated TCRs seen for DRB1 alleles and the fewest for HLA-C alleles. HLA typing was unavailable for some donors at each locus, so association tests used only the typed subset. In a later genetic analysis, a missense DCLRE1C variant was associated with V-gene and J-gene trimming of TCR beta chains, and the association was replicated in an independent cohort. According to a later analysis, parvovirus B19, influenza, CMV and Epstein-Barr virus appeared linked to several top co-occurrence clusters. In a later analysis, most CMV-associated TCR beta chains were found to appear HLA-restricted, with HLA associations seemingly driven largely by CMV exposure. Some IMGT-functional V segments, including TRBV6-2 and TRBV6-3, could not be distinguished by the 87-base-pair reads and were therefore excluded. An earlier analysis of approximately 500 of the donors showed that most TCR beta V segments appeared in productive rearrangements either about 87% or about 30% of the time, which broadly matched IMGT annotations. Presence/absence analyses assumed roughly uniform sequencing depth across donors, an assumption that may not hold. This cohort had only TCR beta chains sequenced, and the lack of alpha or paired-chain data limited which features could be detected. In a later analysis, HLA-associated TCR beta chains were found to be more clonally expanded and to have lower generation probabilities than equally common non-associated chains. The earlier analysis of 587 of the donors excluded fewer than 20 rarely observed V segments, including chromosome 9 orphons, because counts were too low. A later genetic analysis reported fewer N-insertions in productive TCRs among donors in an Asian-associated ancestry cluster than the roughly 670-donor mean.

V and J are trimmed by 5 bases and 2 bases, and the gene matches miss 7 bases of the junction. The CDR3 sequence holds 16 residues, the cysteine and phenylalanine included. Solely the CDR3 DNA is kept, with 48 bases framed from the first base. Taken from the germline V gene, the CDR1 and CDR2 loops are SGHDT and YYEEEE. The cohort was made up of around 720 healthy bone marrow donors. Cohort members were all nominally healthy when sampled, although unrecorded immune exposures were likely present. The donor was CMV seropositive and was included in the group of approximately 310 seropositive cohort members. A peripheral blood sample was collected from each donor, and TCR beta sequencing was performed on peripheral blood mononuclear cells. The Qiagen DNeasy Blood Extraction Kit was used to extract genomic DNA from the blood cell samples. Library preparation used the immunoSEQ multiplex PCR assay. A mixture of 60 forward primers for TCR Vbeta segments and 13 reverse primers for TCR Jbeta segments was used in the multiplex PCR. The CDR3 region of rearranged TCR beta genes was amplified from genomic DNA with a multiplex PCR assay. On the Illumina HiSeq System, the amplified TCR beta libraries were sequenced as 87-base-pair reads. Turning to the authors' computational methods: In a later analysis, about 80 million unique TCR beta chains were counted across the roughly 700 repertoires, and around 10 million of these chains were shared by at least two donors. To remove PCR and sequencing errors, raw reads were error-corrected and collapsed into unique sequences using a nearest-neighbor algorithm that merged closely related sequences. CDR3 sequences were aligned to IMGT reference sequences to assign V, D and J gene segments. For a sequence to be retained, at least a six-nucleotide match to both a V gene segment and a J gene segment was required. A rearrangement was called productive if the CDR3 had no stop codons and remained in frame with V and J, and every other rearrangement was called non-productive. Following IMGT convention, CDR3 was defined as the stretch from the second conserved V-encoded cysteine to the conserved J-encoded phenylalanine. The earlier analysis of roughly 590 of the donors excluded sequences that lacked an unambiguous match to a single V gene segment. In an earlier analysis of roughly 600 of the donors, a V segment was called functional when productive rearrangements were above 56.7%, and segregating when the standard deviation between donors exceeded 5%. To diagnose cytomegalovirus status from the catalog of TCR beta chain sequences, a statistical classification framework was built. In a later analysis, V and J genes were assigned by comparing TCR nucleotide sequences against IMGT/GENE-DB human TR gene sequences. Using the TCRdist pipeline, a later analysis assigned CDR3 sequences along with most-parsimonious VDJ recombination scenarios. In a later analysis, every TCR beta chain was defined by the combination of its CDR3 amino acid sequence and its V-gene family, and reads without a unique V-gene family were dropped. A later analysis removed 592 highly shared, low-generation-probability nucleotide sequences to deal with suspected cross-contamination and a sequencing artifact. For each public chain, a later analysis derived a clonal expansion index from normalized ranks of inferred template counts within each repertoire. In a later analysis, generation probabilities were computed with a VDJ recombination model fitted to out-of-frame rearrangements, and the resulting probabilities were checked against IGoR. Hypergeometric tests were used in a later analysis to score TCR-TCR, TCR-HLA and TCR-CMV co-occurrence, with a repertoire-size bias correction applied to the TCR pairs. A later analysis estimated false discovery rates by permuting HLA or CMV assignments 20 times. A later analysis grouped co-occurring TCRs with DBSCAN, adding TCRdist sequence similarity when clustering within HLA-allele-positive subsets. Co-occurrence clustering excluded repertoires with fewer than 30,000 or more than 120,000 public chains, plus five with anomalous nucleotide sharing. Here the immuneACCESS table is served through TCRdb, limited to in-frame sequences with V and J called. Missing clones are a known gap in these copies; in checked studies unresolved V genes cover under half, and the rest lacks a known reason. Clone size and the V and J calls come from that table; the DNA yielded D and trimming. Recorded for this sample are 150,000 to 200,000 clones; about 80% of them occurred a single time. Roughly 1.4% of the sample is in the top ten clones.

As for this clone: Its antigen has not been determined. No base qualities exist here, and no much larger clone lies one base off it.

Recombination joined TRBV5-6 with TRBJ2-1; a stretch of 10 junction bases matches TRBD2. Material: PBMCs. This TCR derives from a woman in her thirties in good health and CMV-seropositive. Read as DNA, the sequence is TGTGCCAGCAGGCCAGGACTAGCGGAGACCTACAATGAGCAGTTCTTC. This translates into CASRPGLAETYNEQFF.